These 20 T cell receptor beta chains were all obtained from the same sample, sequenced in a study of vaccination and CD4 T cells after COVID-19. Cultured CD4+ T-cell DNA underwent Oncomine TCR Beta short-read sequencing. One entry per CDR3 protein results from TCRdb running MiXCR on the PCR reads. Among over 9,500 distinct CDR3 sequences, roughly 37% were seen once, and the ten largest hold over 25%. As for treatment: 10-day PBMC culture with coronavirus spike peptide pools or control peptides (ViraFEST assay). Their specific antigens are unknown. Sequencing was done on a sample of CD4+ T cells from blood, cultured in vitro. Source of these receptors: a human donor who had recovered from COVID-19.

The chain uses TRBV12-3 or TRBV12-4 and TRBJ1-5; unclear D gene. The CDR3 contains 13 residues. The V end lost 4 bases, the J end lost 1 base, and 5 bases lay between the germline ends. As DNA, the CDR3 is TGTGCCAGCAGTTCCACGAGCAATCAGCCCCAGCATTTT. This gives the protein CASSSTSNQPQHF.

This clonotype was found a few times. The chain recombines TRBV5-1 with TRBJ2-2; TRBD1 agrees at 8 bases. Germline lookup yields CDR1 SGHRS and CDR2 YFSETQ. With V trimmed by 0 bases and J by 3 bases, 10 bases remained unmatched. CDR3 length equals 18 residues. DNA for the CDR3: TGCGCCAGCAGCTTGGAGGTCGGAACAGGGGGAGACACCGGGGAGCTGTTTTTT. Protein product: CASSLEVGTGGDTGELFF.

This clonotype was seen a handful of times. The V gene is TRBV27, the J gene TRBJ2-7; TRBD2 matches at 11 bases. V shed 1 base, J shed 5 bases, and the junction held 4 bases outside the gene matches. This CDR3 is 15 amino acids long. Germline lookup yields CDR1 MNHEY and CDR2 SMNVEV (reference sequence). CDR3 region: CASSLWGGLADEQYF. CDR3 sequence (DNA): TGTGCCAGCAGTTTATGGGGGGGACTAGCGGACGAGCAGTACTTC.

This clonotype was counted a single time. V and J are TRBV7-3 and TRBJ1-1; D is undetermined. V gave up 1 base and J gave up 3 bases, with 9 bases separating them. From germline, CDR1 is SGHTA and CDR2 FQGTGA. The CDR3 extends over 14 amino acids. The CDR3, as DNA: TGTGCCAGCAGCTTAAACCCCCAGTACACTGAAGCTTTCTTT. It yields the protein CASSLNPQYTEAFF.

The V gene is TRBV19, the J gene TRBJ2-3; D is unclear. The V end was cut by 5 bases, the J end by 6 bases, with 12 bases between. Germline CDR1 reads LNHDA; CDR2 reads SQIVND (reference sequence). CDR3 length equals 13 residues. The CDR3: CASSSPSRDTQYF. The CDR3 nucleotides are TGTGCCAGTAGTTCCCCCTCAAGGGATACGCAGTATTTT.

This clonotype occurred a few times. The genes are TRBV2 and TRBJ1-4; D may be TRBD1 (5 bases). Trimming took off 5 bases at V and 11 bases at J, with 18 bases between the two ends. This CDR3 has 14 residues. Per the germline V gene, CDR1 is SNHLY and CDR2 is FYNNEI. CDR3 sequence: CASSQRRREGKLFF. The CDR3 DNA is TGTGCCAGCAGTCAAAGGAGGAGGGAGGGGAAACTGTTTTTT.

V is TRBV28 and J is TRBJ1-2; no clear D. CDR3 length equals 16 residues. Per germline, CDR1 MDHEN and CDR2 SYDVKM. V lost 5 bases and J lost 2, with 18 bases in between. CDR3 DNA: TGTGCCAGCAGTCCCGGAGGAGTATATCTAAACTATGGCTACACCTTC. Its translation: CASSPGGVYLNYGYTF.

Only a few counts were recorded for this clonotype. CDR3 sequence (DNA): TGTGCCAGCAGTTTTGTCTCGGGCGCAGATACGCAGTATTTT. Protein sequence: CASSFVSGADTQYF. This rearrangement joins TRBV12-3 or TRBV12-4 to TRBJ2-3; D remains ambiguous. The CDR3 is made up of 14 amino acids. Trimming removed 3 bases at V and 4 bases at J, with 11 bases between.

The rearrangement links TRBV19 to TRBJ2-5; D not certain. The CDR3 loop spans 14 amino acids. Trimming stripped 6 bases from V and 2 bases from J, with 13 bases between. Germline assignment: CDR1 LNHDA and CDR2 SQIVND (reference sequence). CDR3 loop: CASRGPETQETQYF. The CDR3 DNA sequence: TGTGCCAGTAGGGGCCCAGAGACACAAGAGACCCAGTACTTC.

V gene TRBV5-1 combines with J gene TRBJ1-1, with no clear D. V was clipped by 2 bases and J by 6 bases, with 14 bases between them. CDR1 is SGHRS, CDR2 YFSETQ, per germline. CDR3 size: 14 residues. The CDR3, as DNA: TGCGCCAGCAGCTTAAAGACGGATGGGTCTGAAGCTTTCTTT. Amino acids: CASSLKTDGSEAFF.

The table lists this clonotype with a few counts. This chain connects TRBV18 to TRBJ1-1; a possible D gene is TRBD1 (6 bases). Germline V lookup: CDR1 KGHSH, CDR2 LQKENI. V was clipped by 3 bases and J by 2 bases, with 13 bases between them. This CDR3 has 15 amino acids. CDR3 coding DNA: TGTGCCAGCTCACCCTCCCGGGGGACAAACACTGAAGCTTTCTTT. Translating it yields CASSPSRGTNTEAFF.

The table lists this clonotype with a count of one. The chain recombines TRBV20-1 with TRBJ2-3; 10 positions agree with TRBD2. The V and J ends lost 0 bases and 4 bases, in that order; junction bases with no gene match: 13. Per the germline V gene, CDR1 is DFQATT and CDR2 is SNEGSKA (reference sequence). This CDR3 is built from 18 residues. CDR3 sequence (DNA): TGCAGTGCTAGAGATCCTAAGCGGGGGGGCTGGAGGGCAGATACGCAGTATTTT. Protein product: CSARDPKRGGWRADTQYF.

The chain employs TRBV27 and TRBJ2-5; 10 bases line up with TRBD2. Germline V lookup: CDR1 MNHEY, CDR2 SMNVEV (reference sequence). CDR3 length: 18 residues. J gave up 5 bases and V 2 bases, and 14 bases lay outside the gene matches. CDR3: CASSLRSGLASGSETQYF. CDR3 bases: TGTGCCAGCAGTTTAAGGTCTGGTCTAGCTAGCGGGAGTGAGACCCAGTACTTC.

In DNA form, the CDR3 reads TGTGCCAGCAGTGAACGGCAGGGCTACGAGCAGTACTTC. It yields the protein CASSERQGYEQYF. The chain links TRBV6-1 to TRBJ2-7; the D gene is possibly TRBD1 (5 bases). The CDR3 is 13 residues long. Germline V CDR1 and CDR2: MNHNS, SASEGT. Trimming took off 2 bases at V and 3 bases at J, with 8 bases between the two ends.

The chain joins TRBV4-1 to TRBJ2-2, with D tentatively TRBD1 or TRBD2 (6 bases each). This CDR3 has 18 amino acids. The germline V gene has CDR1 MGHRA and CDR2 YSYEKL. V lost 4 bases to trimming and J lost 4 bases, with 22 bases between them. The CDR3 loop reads CASSPPILGGDTTGELFF. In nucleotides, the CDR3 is TGCGCCAGCAGCCCCCCTATTTTGGGGGGCGATACCACCGGGGAGCTGTTTTTT.

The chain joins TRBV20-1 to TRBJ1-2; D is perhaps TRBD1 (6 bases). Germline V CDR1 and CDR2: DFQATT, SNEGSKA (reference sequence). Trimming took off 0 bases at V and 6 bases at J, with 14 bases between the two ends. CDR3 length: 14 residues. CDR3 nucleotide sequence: TGCAGTGCTAGAGATCGCAGGGGTGATGATGGCTACACCTTC. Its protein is CSARDRRGDDGYTF.

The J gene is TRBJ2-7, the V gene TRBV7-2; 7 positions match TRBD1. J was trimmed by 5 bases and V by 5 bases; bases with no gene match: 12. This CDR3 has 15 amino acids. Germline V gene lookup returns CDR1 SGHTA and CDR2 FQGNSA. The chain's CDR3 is CASSPRQGCFHEQYF. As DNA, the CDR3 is TGTGCCAGCAGCCCCCGACAGGGTTGTTTCCACGAGCAGTACTTC.

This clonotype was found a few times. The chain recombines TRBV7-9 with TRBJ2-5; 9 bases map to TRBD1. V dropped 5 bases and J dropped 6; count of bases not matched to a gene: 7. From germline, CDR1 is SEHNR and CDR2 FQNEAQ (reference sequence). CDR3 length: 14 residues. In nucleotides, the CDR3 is TGTGCCAGCAGCGCTACAGGGGGCGGGAAGACCCAGTACTTC. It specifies CASSATGGGKTQYF.

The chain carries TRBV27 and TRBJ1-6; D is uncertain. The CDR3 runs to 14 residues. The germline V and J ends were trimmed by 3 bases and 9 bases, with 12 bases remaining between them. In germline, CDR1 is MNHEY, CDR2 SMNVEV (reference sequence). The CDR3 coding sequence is TGTGCCAGCAGTTTTCTTGGGTCAGGTTCACCCCTCCACTTT. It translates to CASSFLGSGSPLHF.

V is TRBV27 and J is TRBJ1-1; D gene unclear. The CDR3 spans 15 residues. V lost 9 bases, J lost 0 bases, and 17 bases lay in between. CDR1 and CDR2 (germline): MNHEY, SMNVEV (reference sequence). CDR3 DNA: TGTGCCAGGACCGACGTAGGGCCCATGAACACTGAAGCTTTCTTT. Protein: CARTDVGPMNTEAFF.